Listed below are T cell receptor beta chains from one sample, sequenced in a study of blood T cells in healthy people across ages. TCRdb ran MiXCR on the 5' RACE reads and lists one entry per CDR3 protein. The sample lists 1.6 million or so distinct CDR3 sequences; almost 35% were seen once. The sample taken for sequencing was blood. All receptors derive from a woman aged 25 to 45 in good health. Both conserved end residues are trimmed from each CDR3.

V: TRBV6-6; J: TRBJ1-1; CDR3: ASSYSPGHMNTEAF
V: TRBV27; J: TRBJ2-7; CDR3: TYRDSFSYEQY
V: TRBV7-3; J: TRBJ2-1; CDR3: ASSLISGRRNEQF
V: TRBV25-1; J: TRBJ1-3; CDR3: ASSHPGQESSGNTIY
V: TRBV4-1; J: TRBJ2-5; CDR3: ASSQVPSGRVGPMETQY
V: TRBV12-3/TRBV12-4; J: TRBJ2-7; CDR3: ASTIGGTAHEQY
V: TRBV18; J: TRBJ2-4; CDR3: ASSPPGSQNIQY
V: TRBV20-1; J: TRBJ1-2; CDR3: SASLGGGYT
V: TRBV9; J: TRBJ1-1; CDR3: ASSVGFLGTEAF
V: TRBV3-1; J: TRBJ2-1; CDR3: ASSQPTTSVSYNEQF